This T cell receptor (beta chain) originates from a study of blood T cell repertoires in COVID-19. In the original workflow: Amplifying reference gene primers gave estimates of nucleated cell counts. Sequenced by immunoSEQ multiplex PCR; TCRdb stores in-frame clones only, minus some. The DNA was the basis for D and trimming; V, J and clone size are from that table. The repertoire holds some 200,000 clones, with approximately 91% as singletons. CDR3 length: 15 amino acids. Germline CDR1 reads SGHAT; CDR2 reads FQNNGV. The V gene lost 5 bases and the J gene lost 0 bases, with 11 bases spanning the gap. The clonotype originates from a woman in her forties with acute or convalescent COVID-19. The V call is TRBV11-2, the J call TRBJ1-5; a weak D match, TRBD1 (5 bases). Sequences were obtained from peripheral blood. CDR3 DNA: TGTGCCAGCAGCATCTGGGGGGGTAGCAATCAGCCCCAGCATTTT. Translation: CASSIWGGSNQPQHF.